This entry describes one T cell receptor beta chain. This clonotype was seen repeatedly, ten times or more. Its antigen is unknown. Base-call qualities are not available, and no considerably larger clone is one nucleotide away. This specimen belongs to a study of early T cells in non-severe SARS-CoV-2 infection (dated by TCRdb to about 2021). Some background on the complete study: Because TCR sequencing was done on bulk RNA from unsorted whole blood, the alpha and beta chains could not be paired. Overall results and qualifications from the work: VDJdb matching was skewed toward anti-spike CD8 responses and likely underestimated virus-specific expansions by missing private and CD4 specificities.

This was a case-control study nested in a cohort of healthcare workers in London, UK, who had nasopharyngeal swab PCR tests and blood samples taken every week. Healthcare workers were recruited during the week of the UK lockdown, between 23 and 31 March 2020, and followed weekly for up to roughly 15 weeks. To prepare the library, 5' RACE was applied. The listed sequencing device is NextSeq 500. To correct for sequencing error and PCR bias, the TCR library protocol tagged individual cDNA molecules with unique molecular identifiers. Both TCR alpha and beta chains were sequenced, and tight co-correlation was observed between alpha and beta sequence abundances in each sample. From the authors' description of their analysis: Decombinator V4 was used to annotate the V gene, J gene and CDR3 of the TCR sequences. Expanded TCRs were defined as changing significantly between any two time points under a Poisson model with p below 0.0001. TCR abundances were normalised to the total number of TCRs sequenced in each sample and reported as counts per million. VDJdb, accessed on 1 November 2021, was searched for TCRs annotated for CMV, EBV and SARS-CoV-2, and TCRs annotated for more than one antigen were excluded. TCRdb reprocessing: public reads trimmed at Q25 with fastp, clones called with MiXCR, in-frame beta chains kept. Entries that share a CDR3 protein sequence are merged under the most common genes and DNA. TCRdb's processing, not the authors' own work, is the source of the V and J calls. A total of 68,000 or so distinct CDR3 sequences appear in this sample, approximately 12% of them only once. The ten biggest clones cover around 1.8% of the sample.

The receptor was isolated from an adult who was a healthcare worker with PCR-confirmed SARS-CoV-2 infection or an uninfected control (not recorded which). Source material: whole blood.

The DNA is TGTGCCAGTAGTATAGAACATACCTCCCATACGCAGTATTTT. Its coded protein is CASSIEHTSHTQYF. The V gene is TRBV19 and the J gene is TRBJ2-3, with the D gene too uncertain to name. V and J lose 0 bases and 7 bases, and a span of 11 bases separates them. The germline V gene encodes CDR1 LNHDA and CDR2 SQIVND (reference sequence). From the cysteine through the phenylalanine, the CDR3 covers 14 amino acids. The kept DNA is CDR3 alone, 42 bases in frame from the first base.